The sequence of this TCR beta chain was determined in a study of immune reconstitution after stem cell transplant in scleroderma. This clonotype is termed large. TCRdb called the RT-PCR reads again in MiXCR, with one record for every CDR3 protein. The sample carries about 5,600 distinct CDR3 sequences, around 7.6% recorded once. Sample acquisition took place before or after autologous hematopoietic stem cell transplantation (not recorded which). The clonotype comes from a male donor with systemic sclerosis.

CDR3 sequence reads: CASSLGVNTEAFF. The CDR3 nucleotides are TGTGCCAGCAGTTTAGGGGTGAACACTGAAGCTTTCTTT. The chain employs TRBV28 and TRBJ1-1; D gene unclear. The CDR3 has 13 residues. The germline V gene encodes CDR1 MDHEN and CDR2 SYDVKM. V was cut by 2 bases and J by 0 bases, with 4 bases left in between.